This TCR beta chain derives from a study of blood T cell repertoires in COVID-19. The method was immunoSEQ multiplex PCR; TCRdb's version includes in-frame clones alone and lacks a portion of them. This sample has 120,000 to 150,000 clones, with around 76% found just once. This CDR3 region has 14 residues. The germline V gene has CDR1 MDHEN and CDR2 SYDVKM. The germline V and J ends were trimmed by 2 bases and 7 bases, with 13 bases remaining between them. This clone was seen a handful of times. Sequences were obtained from peripheral blood. The clonotype was recovered from a man aged 60-69 years with acute or convalescent COVID-19. The chain has TRBV28 and TRBJ2-3, with a weak D call TRBD1 (5 bases). The CDR3 region has the DNA TGTGCCAGCAGTTTACAGGGTAGGGGCAATACGCAGTATTTT. Amino acids: CASSLQGRGNTQYF.